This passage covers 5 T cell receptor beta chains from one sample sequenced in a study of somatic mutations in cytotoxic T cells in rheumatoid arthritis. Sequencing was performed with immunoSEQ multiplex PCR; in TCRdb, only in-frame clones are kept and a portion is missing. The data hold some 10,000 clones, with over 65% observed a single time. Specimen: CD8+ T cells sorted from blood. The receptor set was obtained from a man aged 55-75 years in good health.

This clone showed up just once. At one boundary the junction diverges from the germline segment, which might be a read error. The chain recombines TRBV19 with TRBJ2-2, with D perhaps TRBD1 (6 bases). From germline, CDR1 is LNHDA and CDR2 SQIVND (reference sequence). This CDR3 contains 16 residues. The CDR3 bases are TGTGCCAGTAGTGTAGACAGGATGGGTAACACCGGGGAGCTGTTTTTT. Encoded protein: CASSVDRMGNTGELFF.

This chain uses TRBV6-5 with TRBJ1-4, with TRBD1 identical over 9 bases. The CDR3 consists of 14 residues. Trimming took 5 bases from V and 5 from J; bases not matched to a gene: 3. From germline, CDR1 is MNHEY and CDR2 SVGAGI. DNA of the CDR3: TGTGCCAGCAGTCGGGACAGGGAAAATGAAAAACTGTTTTTT. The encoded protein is CASSRDRENEKLFF.

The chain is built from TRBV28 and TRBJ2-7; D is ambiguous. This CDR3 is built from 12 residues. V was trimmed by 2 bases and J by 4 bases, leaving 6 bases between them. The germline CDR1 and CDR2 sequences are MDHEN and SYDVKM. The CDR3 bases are TGTGCCAGCAGTTTAAGCATTTACGAGCAGTACTTC. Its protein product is CASSLSIYEQYF.

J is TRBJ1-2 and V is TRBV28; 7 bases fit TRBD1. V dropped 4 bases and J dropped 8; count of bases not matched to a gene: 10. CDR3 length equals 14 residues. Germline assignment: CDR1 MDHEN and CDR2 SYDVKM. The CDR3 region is CASSSFTGASGYTF. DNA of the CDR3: TGTGCCAGCAGTTCCTTTACAGGGGCAAGCGGCTACACCTTC.

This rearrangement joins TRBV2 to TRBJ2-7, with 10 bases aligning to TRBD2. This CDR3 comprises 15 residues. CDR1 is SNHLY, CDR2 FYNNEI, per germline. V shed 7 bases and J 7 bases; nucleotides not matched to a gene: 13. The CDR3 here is CASTPWGLAGDEQYF. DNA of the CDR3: TGTGCCAGCACCCCGTGGGGGCTAGCGGGAGATGAGCAGTACTTC. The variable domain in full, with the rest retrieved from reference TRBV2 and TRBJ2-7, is EPEVTQTPSHQVTQMGQEVILRCVPISNHLYFYWYRQILGQKVEFLVSFYNNEISEKSEIFDDQFSVERPDGSNFTLKIRSTKLEDSAMYFCASTPWGLAGDEQYFGPGTRLTVT.